These 23 T cell receptor beta chains originate from one sample sequenced in a study of T cells in Graves' hyperthyroidism and ophthalmopathy. Amplification of TCR beta CDR3 regions used RNA as the template. In the first-round RT-PCR of the TCR CDR3, the HTBI primer set was used. MiXCR, applied by TCRdb to the multiplex PCR reads, yields one record per CDR3 protein. The sample includes 530,000 or so distinct CDR3 sequences, roughly 46% seen only once; the top ten take around 8%. Sequences were obtained from peripheral blood or thyroid tissue (not recorded which). These TCRs come from a woman aged 18 to 35 with Graves' hyperthyroidism.

The chain uses TRBV2 and TRBJ2-3, with D maybe TRBD1 (5 bases). This CDR3 spans 18 amino acids. Trimming left V 5 bases short and J 1 base short, with 22 bases between. Germline assignment: CDR1 SNHLY and CDR2 FYNNEI. The CDR3 region has the DNA TGTGCCAGCAGTCTAACCGAGACTGGACACGTAGGCACAGATACGCAGTATTTT. Translation: CASSLTETGHVGTDTQYF. The whole variable domain, filled in from reference TRBV2 and TRBJ2-3, reads EPEVTQTPSHQVTQMGQEVILRCVPISNHLYFYWYRQILGQKVEFLVSFYNNEISEKSEIFDDQFSVERPDGSNFTLKIRSTKLEDSAMYFCASSLTETGHVGTDTQYFGPGTRLTVL.

This clonotype showed up many times. The chain uses TRBV28 and TRBJ1-1; D uncertain. CDR3 length: 12 residues. V lost 6 bases and J 3 bases, leaving 8 bases between the germline ends. The germline gives CDR1 MDHEN, CDR2 SYDVKM. CDR3: CASSTRDTEAFF. CDR3 in DNA: TGTGCCAGCAGCACCCGGGACACTGAAGCTTTCTTT.

This clonotype was detected only a few times. The chain links TRBV11-3 to TRBJ1-1, with a possible D match to TRBD1 (6 bases). Looked up from germline, CDR1 is SGHNT and CDR2 is YENEEA. The CDR3 has 17 amino acids. Trimming took off 5 bases at V and 1 base at J, with 20 bases between the two ends. In DNA, the CDR3 is TGTGCCAGCAGCCCCAGGGCAGGGGCGACATGGAACACTGAAGCTTTCTTT. This translates into CASSPRAGATWNTEAFF.

With regard to this clonotype: Just one base apart from a much larger clone, this may be a read error. This chain links TRBV6-2 or TRBV6-3 with TRBJ1-2; D remains ambiguous. CDR1 and CDR2 from the germline V gene are MNHEY and SVGEGT. The CDR3 extends over 15 amino acids. V was cut by 7 bases and J by 6 bases, with 21 bases left in between. CDR3 sequence: CASNLVAPGRNGYTF. CDR3 nucleotides: TGTGCCAGCAACCTTGTAGCGCCCGGAAGAAATGGCTACACCTTC.

This rearrangement joins TRBV10-3 to TRBJ2-7; 8 nucleotides agree with TRBD1. The CDR3 runs 14 residues. From germline, CDR1 is ENHRY and CDR2 SYGVKD. Losses at the gene ends were 0 bases for V and 7 bases for J; bases not matched to a gene: 5. CDR3 region: CAISESDRAVEQYF. The CDR3 region has the DNA TGTGCCATCAGTGAGTCGGACAGGGCAGTAGAGCAGTACTTC.

V gene TRBV5-5 combines with J gene TRBJ2-7; D possibly corresponds to TRBD1 (5 bases). The V and J ends lost 3 bases and 5 bases respectively, with 15 bases between them. The CDR3 has 14 residues. CDR1 is SGHKS, CDR2 YYEKEE, per germline (reference sequence). CDR3 in amino acids: CASSYNSGYNEQYF. CDR3 bases: TGTGCCAGCAGCTATAACTCAGGGTACAACGAGCAGTACTTC. Based on the CDR3 plus reference TRBV5-5 and TRBJ2-7, the full variable domain is DAGVTQSPTHLIKTRGQQVTLRCSPISGHKSVSWYQQVLGQGPQFIFQYYEKEERGRGNFPDRFSARQFPNYSSELNVNALLLGDSALYLCASSYNSGYNEQYFGPGTRLTVT.

This clonotype was counted at least ten times. Written as DNA, the CDR3 is TGCGCCAGCAGCTTGGCGGCGGATGTAACCTACGAGCAGTACTTC. Translated: CASSLAADVTYEQYF. This chain joins TRBV5-1 and TRBJ2-7; the D is unclear. Per the germline V gene, CDR1 is SGHRS and CDR2 is YFSETQ. The CDR3 runs 15 residues. V lost 0 bases to trimming and J lost 2 bases, with 12 bases between them. Full variable domain (outside the CDR3, taken from reference TRBV5-1 and TRBJ2-7): KAGVTQTPRYLIKTRGQQVTLSCSPISGHRSVSWYQQTPGQGLQFLFEYFSETQRNKGNFPGRFSGRQFSNSRSEMNVSTLELGDSALYLCASSLAADVTYEQYFGPGTRLTVT.

For the CDR3, the DNA is TGCGCCAGCAGCTCCAGTTCTAGCGTTACCGAGCAGTACTTC. This gives the protein CASSSSSSVTEQYF. The rearrangement joins TRBV5-1 to TRBJ2-7, with D possibly matching TRBD2 (6 bases). The CDR3 is 14 residues long. The V gene lost 3 bases and the J gene lost 6 bases, with 16 bases spanning the gap. Germline assignment: CDR1 SGHRS and CDR2 YFSETQ. The complete variable domain, with remaining parts taken from reference TRBV5-1 and TRBJ2-7, reads KAGVTQTPRYLIKTRGQQVTLSCSPISGHRSVSWYQQTPGQGLQFLFEYFSETQRNKGNFPGRFSGRQFSNSRSEMNVSTLELGDSALYLCASSSSSSVTEQYFGPGTRLTVT.

This sequence joins TRBV10-3 and TRBJ1-2; D call uncertain. Germline values: CDR1 ENHRY, CDR2 SYGVKD. The CDR3 has 16 residues. The ends were cut back, 4 bases at V and 2 bases at J, with 17 bases in the middle. The CDR3 spells CAISARDPGANYGYTF. The CDR3 DNA reads TGTGCCATCAGTGCAAGAGACCCGGGAGCCAACTATGGCTACACCTTC.

The genes are TRBV6-5 and TRBJ1-2; TRBD1 is a possible D gene (5 bases). The CDR3 contains 17 residues. Trimming shortened V by 6 bases and J by 0 bases, and 20 bases separated the two germline ends. Germline V gene lookup returns CDR1 MNHEY and CDR2 SVGAGI. CDR3 region: CASRGRTPGTSNYGYTF. Here the CDR3 DNA reads TGTGCCAGCAGGGGACGGACTCCCGGGACGTCTAACTATGGCTACACCTTC.

Here the CDR3 reads CATSGPTLRGAGSDGYTF. DNA for the CDR3: TGTGCCACCAGTGGCCCGACCTTACGGGGGGCAGGCAGTGATGGCTACACCTTC. The chain employs TRBV24-1 and TRBJ1-2, with D possibly being TRBD1 (6 bases). The CDR3 runs 18 residues. Trimming stripped 5 bases from V and 6 bases from J, with 27 bases between. Germline CDR1 KGHDR, CDR2 SFDVKD.

The J gene is TRBJ1-1, the V gene TRBV10-3, with D maybe TRBD1 (5 bases). V was clipped by 0 bases and J by 0 bases, with 14 bases between them. The CDR3 has 17 amino acids. Germline V gene lookup returns CDR1 ENHRY and CDR2 SYGVKD. Here the CDR3 DNA reads TGTGCCATCAGTGAGTCGGGACTAGCGGGGGTGAACACTGAAGCTTTCTTT. It yields the protein CAISESGLAGVNTEAFF.

The chain joins TRBV7-9 to TRBJ2-7; the D is unclear. The CDR3 loop spans 14 amino acids. Germline CDR1 reads SEHNR; CDR2 reads FQNEAQ (reference sequence). The germline V and J ends were trimmed by 0 bases and 10 bases, with 16 bases remaining between them. Here the CDR3 DNA reads TGTGCCAGCAGCTTAGCGCAGTACAGAGAAATTCAGTACTTC. Protein: CASSLAQYREIQYF.

V usage is TRBV12-3 or TRBV12-4 and J usage is TRBJ1-2; 7 nucleotides align to TRBD1. CDR3 length: 16 amino acids. The ends lost 5 bases at V and 8 bases at J; junction bases unmatched: 17. CDR3 nucleotide sequence: TGTGCCAGCAGTCCCGGACAGGCCCCCTCTAGGGAAGGCTACACCTTC. Amino acid sequence: CASSPGQAPSREGYTF.

The V and J genes are TRBV20-1 and TRBJ1-2, with 9 bases matching TRBD1. Germline loops: CDR1 DFQATT, CDR2 SNEGSKA (reference sequence). This CDR3 is built from 16 residues. Unmatched junction bases numbered 6, after V lost 0 bases and J lost 1 base. This CDR3 reads CSARDTGGAYNYGYTF. CDR3 DNA: TGCAGTGCTAGAGATACAGGGGGCGCGTATAACTATGGCTACACCTTC.

This clonotype showed up just once. The V call is TRBV10-3, the J call TRBJ2-2, with D perhaps matching TRBD1 (6 bases). The germline gives CDR1 ENHRY, CDR2 SYGVKD. Trimming removed 10 bases from V and 4 bases from J, with 16 bases in between. This CDR3 contains 14 residues. In DNA, the CDR3 is TGTGCCACCGATCAGGGGTCGGGCACCGGGGAGCTGTTTTTT. Translated: CATDQGSGTGELFF.

The chain uses TRBV29-1 and TRBJ1-5; TRBD1 matches 7 bases. Germline assignment: CDR1 SQVTM and CDR2 ANQGSEA. The CDR3 has 13 residues. Trimming at V came to 8 bases and at J to 0 bases, leaving 4 bases not matched to a gene. In nucleotides, the CDR3 is TGCAGCCTGGGGACAGTTAGCAATCAGCCCCAGCATTTT. Its protein product is CSLGTVSNQPQHF.

This clonotype has ten or more counts. The rearrangement links TRBV9 to TRBJ2-7; D possibly corresponds to TRBD1 (5 bases). CDR3 length: 14 residues. V dropped 0 bases and J dropped 0 bases, with 7 bases sitting between them. Germline-derived CDR1 and CDR2 are SGDLS and YYNGEE. In DNA form, the CDR3 reads TGTGCCAGCAGCGTAGCTACAGGCTCCTACGAGCAGTACTTC. Its translation is CASSVATGSYEQYF.

The chain couples TRBV20-1 to TRBJ1-6, with 8 bases lining up with TRBD1. Trimming at V came to 8 bases and at J to 7 bases, leaving 7 bases not matched to a gene. This CDR3 comprises 13 residues. Germline V lookup: CDR1 DFQATT, CDR2 SNEGSKA (reference sequence). CDR3 coding DNA: TGCAGTACTACACAGGGGGTGAATTCACCCCTCCACTTT. Its translation: CSTTQGVNSPLHF.

About this clonotype: One end of the junction fails to match germline, which may point to a read error. The CDR3 coding sequence is TGTGCCAGCAGCTTGGGTGGCGGTCCAACTAATGAAGAACTGTTTTTT. Residues: CASSLGGGPTNEELFF. This chain links TRBV5-4 with TRBJ1-4, with unresolved D. Germline V gene sequence: CDR1 SGHNT, CDR2 YYREEE (reference sequence). This CDR3 comprises 16 residues.

The gene calls are TRBV29-1 and TRBJ1-5; 8 bases line up with TRBD1. The germline CDR1 and CDR2 sequences are SQVTM and ANQGSEA. V dropped 5 bases and J dropped 5; count of bases not matched to a gene: 11. The CDR3 sequence is 15 residues long. CDR3 protein: CSVRAGGVGDQPQHF. The CDR3 nucleotides read TGCAGCGTTAGGGCAGGGGGCGTCGGCGATCAGCCCCAGCATTTT.

A few counts support this clonotype. The genes are TRBV7-2 and TRBJ2-2; D is possibly TRBD1 (6 bases). Germline V gene data show CDR1 as SGHTA and CDR2 as FQGNSA. V lost 1 base and J 0 bases, leaving 9 bases between the germline ends. The length of the CDR3 is 16 residues. This CDR3 reads CASSLEGGSNTGELFF. The CDR3 DNA follows: TGTGCCAGCAGCTTAGAAGGGGGATCGAACACCGGGGAGCTGTTTTTT.

In its sample, this clonotype was seen many times. V and J are TRBV9 and TRBJ1-5; no definite D call. Germline CDR1 is SGDLS and CDR2 is YYNGEE. This CDR3 contains 14 residues. Between the trimmed V and J ends, which lost 4 bases and 4 bases, there was a span of 12 bases. The CDR3 loop is CASSPSEANQPQHF. CDR3 DNA sequence: TGTGCCAGCAGCCCGAGTGAAGCAAATCAGCCCCAGCATTTT. Full variable domain (rest looked up from reference TRBV9 and TRBJ1-5): DSGVTQTPKHLITATGQRVTLRCSPRSGDLSVYWYQQSLDQGLQFLIQYYNGEERAKGNILERFSAQQFPDLHSELNLSSLELGDSALYFCASSPSEANQPQHFGDGTRLSIL.